This T cell receptor beta chain was sequenced in a study of CD8 T cells in Susac syndrome. The authors sequenced TCR beta from blood CD8+ and CD4+ T cells. Relapsing-remitting disease, either stable or active, was present in the multiple sclerosis controls, who were treatment-naive patients. With respect to this clonotype: Its antigen is unknown.

Study outcomes and limitations: It was acknowledged in the study that its TCR sequencing and HLA analysis involved a relatively small number of individuals.

The RNA, roughly 0.45 to 1 ug, was put through reverse transcription using random hexamers. TCR beta CDR3 was amplified by immunoSEQ multiplex PCR. This amplification extended across 54 Vbeta and 13 Jbeta segments. In TCRdb, the immunoSEQ multiplex PCR reads were re-called with MiXCR into one record per CDR3 protein. The table includes approximately 200,000 distinct CDR3 sequences, about 95% detected once. Sequencing input: CD4+ T cells from PBMCs. This sequence originates from a human donor with multiple sclerosis.

The chain's CDR3 is CASSRSGTGHVDEQFF. CDR3 DNA: TGCGCCAGCAGCCGATCCGGGACAGGGCATGTCGATGAGCAGTTCTTC. The V call is TRBV4-1, the J call TRBJ2-1, with TRBD1 identical over 9 bases. In germline, CDR1 is MGHRA, CDR2 YSYEKL. V shed 4 bases, J shed 8 bases, and the junction held 12 bases outside the gene matches. There are 16 residues in the CDR3.